This is a list of T cell receptor beta chains from one sample in a study of cytomegalovirus exposure and HLA in healthy donors. Clones were sequenced by immunoSEQ multiplex PCR, and TCRdb holds only the in-frame ones, with some missing. Among 150,000 to 200,000 clones listed, roughly four fifths were seen once. The sample comprised PBMCs. The receptor source for this set is a woman aged 25 to 39 in good health and CMV-seronegative. The CDR3 runs from the conserved cysteine through the conserved F or W. D genes are given only for firm matches. Clone size, where shown, is once, few, many, or a class for clones that have expanded.

-	TRBV11-1	TRBJ1-2	TRBD1	CASSLTSDRDYGYTF	TGTGCCAGCAGCTTGACCTCGGACAGGGACTATGGCTACACCTTC
-	TRBV7-8	TRBJ1-1	-	CASSPREGINTEAFF	TGTGCCAGCAGCCCCCGGGAGGGGATAAACACTGAAGCTTTCTTT
few	TRBV5-4	TRBJ2-7	TRBD1	CASSRPGQESYEQYF	TGTGCCAGCAGCAGACCCGGACAGGAGTCCTACGAGCAGTACTTC
once	TRBV28	TRBJ1-4	-	CASSFMWKGNEKLFF	TGTGCCAGCAGTTTTATGTGGAAGGGGAATGAAAAACTGTTTTTT
-	TRBV28	TRBJ1-1	-	CASSPPLTLMNTEAFF	TGTGCCAGCAGTCCCCCCCTAACGCTTATGAACACTGAAGCTTTCTTT
-	TRBV27	TRBJ2-1	TRBD1	CASSPTGGISYNEQFF	TGTGCCAGCAGTCCGACAGGGGGAATTTCCTACAATGAGCAGTTCTTC
-	TRBV6-5	TRBJ1-5	-	CASSVGGGISQPQHF	TGTGCCAGCAGCGTGGGAGGAGGGATAAGTCAGCCCCAGCATTTT
-	TRBV6-5	TRBJ1-1	-	CASSYHHRANTEAFF	TGTGCCAGCAGTTACCATCACAGGGCGAACACTGAAGCTTTCTTT
-	TRBV6-5	TRBJ1-2	TRBD1	CASVPGQAYYGYTF	TGTGCCAGTGTTCCGGGACAGGCGTACTATGGCTACACCTTC
-	TRBV9	TRBJ2-7	TRBD1	CASSATGDSYEQYF	TGTGCCAGCAGCGCGACAGGGGACTCCTACGAGCAGTACTTC
-	TRBV10-1	TRBJ2-6	-	CASSSGAGANVLTF	TGCGCCAGCAGTTCGGGGGCTGGGGCCAACGTCCTGACTTTC
-	TRBV4-1	TRBJ2-2	TRBD2	CASSPSGGAHTGELFF	TGCGCCAGCAGCCCGAGCGGGGGGGCCCACACCGGGGAGCTGTTTTTT
-	TRBV5-1	TRBJ2-2	-	CASSLEWLTGELFF	TGCGCCAGCAGCTTGGAGTGGCTGACCGGGGAGCTGTTTTTT
-	TRBV27	TRBJ2-7	-	CASSIGLEQYF	TGTGCCAGCAGTATTGGCCTCGAGCAGTACTTC
-	TRBV6-1	TRBJ2-2	TRBD1	CASSDRGRTGELFF	TGTGCCAGCAGTGACAGGGGGCGCACCGGGGAGCTGTTTTTT
-	TRBV5-4	TRBJ1-2	-	CASTTDSYGYTF	TGTGCCAGCACCACGGACAGTTATGGCTACACCTTC
-	TRBV4-1	TRBJ2-1	TRBD1	CASSPLRDSYNEQFF	TGCGCCAGCAGCCCGTTGAGGGACAGCTACAATGAGCAGTTCTTC
few	TRBV28	TRBJ2-1	TRBD2	CASSLRAAGGRDEQFF	TGTGCCAGCAGTTTACGAGCAGCGGGAGGTCGGGATGAGCAGTTCTTC
-	TRBV5-5	TRBJ1-2	-	CASSVRAVENYGYTF	TGTGCCAGCAGCGTTAGAGCGGTGGAAAACTATGGCTACACCTTC
-	TRBV7-8	TRBJ2-1	TRBD2	CASSPHGGLAGINEQFF	TGTGCCAGCAGCCCCCACGGGGGACTAGCGGGGATCAATGAGCAGTTCTTC
-	TRBV4-1	TRBJ2-1	-	CASSQGAPSSSYNEQFF	TGCGCCAGCAGCCAAGGTGCGCCCTCGAGCTCCTACAATGAGCAGTTCTTC
-	TRBV5-1	TRBJ1-5	-	CASSLVLGDQPQHF	TGCGCCAGCAGCTTGGTTTTAGGGGATCAGCCCCAGCATTTT
-	TRBV15	TRBJ2-5	-	CATSRVKVVGEETQYF	TGTGCCACCAGCAGAGTAAAAGTAGTAGGGGAAGAGACCCAGTACTTC
-	TRBV6-5	TRBJ2-7	-	CASSYDGNSYEQYF	TGTGCCAGCAGTTACGACGGGAACTCCTACGAGCAGTACTTC
-	TRBV6-5	TRBJ1-2	TRBD1	CASSQDRGRYGYTF	TGTGCCAGCAGCCAGGACAGGGGACGATATGGCTACACCTTC